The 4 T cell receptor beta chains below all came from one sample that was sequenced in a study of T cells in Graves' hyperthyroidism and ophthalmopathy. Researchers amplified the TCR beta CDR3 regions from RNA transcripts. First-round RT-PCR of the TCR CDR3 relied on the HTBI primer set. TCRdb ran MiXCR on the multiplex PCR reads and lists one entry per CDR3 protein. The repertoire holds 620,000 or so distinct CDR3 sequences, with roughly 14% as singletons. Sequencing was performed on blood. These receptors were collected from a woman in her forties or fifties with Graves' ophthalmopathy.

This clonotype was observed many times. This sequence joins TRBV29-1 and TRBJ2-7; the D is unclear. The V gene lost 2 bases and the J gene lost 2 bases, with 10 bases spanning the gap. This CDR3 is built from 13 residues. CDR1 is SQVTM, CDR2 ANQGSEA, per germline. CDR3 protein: CSVELVQTYEQYF. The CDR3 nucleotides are TGCAGCGTTGAATTAGTGCAAACCTACGAGCAGTACTTC.

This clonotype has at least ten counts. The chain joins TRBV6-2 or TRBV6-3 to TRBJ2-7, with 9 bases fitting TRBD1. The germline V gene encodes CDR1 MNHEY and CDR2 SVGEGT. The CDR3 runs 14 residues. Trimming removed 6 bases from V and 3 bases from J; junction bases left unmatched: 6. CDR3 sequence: CASRPTDRGYEQYF. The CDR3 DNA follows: TGTGCCAGCAGACCCACGGACAGGGGCTACGAGCAGTACTTC.

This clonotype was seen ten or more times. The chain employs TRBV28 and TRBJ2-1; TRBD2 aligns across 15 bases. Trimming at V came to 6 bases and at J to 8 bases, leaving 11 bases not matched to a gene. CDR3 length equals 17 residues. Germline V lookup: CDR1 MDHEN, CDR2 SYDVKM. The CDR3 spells CASRGLAGGGEGDEQFF. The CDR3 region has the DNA TGTGCCAGCAGGGGACTAGCGGGAGGAGGGGAAGGCGATGAGCAGTTCTTC.

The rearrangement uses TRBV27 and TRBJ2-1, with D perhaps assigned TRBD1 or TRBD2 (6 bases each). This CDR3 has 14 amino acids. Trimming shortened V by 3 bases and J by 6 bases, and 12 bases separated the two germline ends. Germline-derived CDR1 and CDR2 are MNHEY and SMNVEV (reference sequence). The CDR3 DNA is TGTGCCAGCAGTTTCTCCGGGGGCTTCAATGAGCAGTTCTTC. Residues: CASSFSGGFNEQFF.